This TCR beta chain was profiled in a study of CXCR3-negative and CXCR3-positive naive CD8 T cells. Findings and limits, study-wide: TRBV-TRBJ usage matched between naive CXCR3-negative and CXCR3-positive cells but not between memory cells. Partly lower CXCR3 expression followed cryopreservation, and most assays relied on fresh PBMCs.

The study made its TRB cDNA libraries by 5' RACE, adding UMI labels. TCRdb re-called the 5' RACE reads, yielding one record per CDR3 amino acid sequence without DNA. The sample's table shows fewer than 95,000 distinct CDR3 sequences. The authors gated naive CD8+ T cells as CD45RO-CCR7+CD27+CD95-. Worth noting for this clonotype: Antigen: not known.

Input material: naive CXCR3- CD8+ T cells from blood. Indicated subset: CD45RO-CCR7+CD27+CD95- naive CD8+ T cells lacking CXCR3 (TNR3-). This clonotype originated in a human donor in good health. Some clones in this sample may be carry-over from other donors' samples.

The CDR3: CASSGDRVYANEQFF. The J gene is TRBJ2-1, the V gene TRBV28; as DNA is missing, the TRBD1 call by TCRdb cannot be tested. CDR1 is MDHEN, CDR2 SYDVKM, per germline. This CDR3 spans 15 amino acids. The complete variable domain, with remaining parts taken from reference TRBV28 and TRBJ2-1, reads DVKVTQSSRYLVKRTGEKVFLECVQDMDHENMFWYRQDPGLGLRLIYFSYDVKMKEKGDIPEGYSVSREKKERFSLILESASTNQTSMYLCASSGDRVYANEQFFGPGTRLTVL.